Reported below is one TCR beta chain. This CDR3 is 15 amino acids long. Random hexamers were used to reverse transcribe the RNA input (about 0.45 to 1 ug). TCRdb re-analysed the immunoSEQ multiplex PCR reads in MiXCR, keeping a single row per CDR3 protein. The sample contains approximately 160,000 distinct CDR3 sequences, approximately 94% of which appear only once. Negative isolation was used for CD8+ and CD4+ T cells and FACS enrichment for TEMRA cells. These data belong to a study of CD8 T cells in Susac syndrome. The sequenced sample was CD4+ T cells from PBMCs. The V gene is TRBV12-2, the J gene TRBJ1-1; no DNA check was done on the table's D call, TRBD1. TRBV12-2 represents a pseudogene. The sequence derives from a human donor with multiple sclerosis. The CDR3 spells CASRSSLGPDAEAFF. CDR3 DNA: TGTGCAAGTCGCTCCTCCTTGGGGCCAGACGCTGAAGCTTTCTTT.